Included here is one T cell receptor (beta chain) sequence, with context. This sample is part of a study of blood T cell repertoires in COVID-19. Germline lookup yields CDR1 SGHKS and CDR2 YYEKEE (reference sequence). This CDR3 is 15 amino acids long. V dropped 4 bases and J dropped 4 bases, with 17 bases sitting between them. The study assigned cohorts using participant-reported clinical history. Recovered status applied to Cohort 3 donors who had two consecutive negative PCRs. It also applied to those with clearance or with symptom resolution. Authors' data handling: Nucleated cell counts were estimated from reference gene primer amplification. Method: immunoSEQ multiplex PCR; TCRdb's copy keeps in-frame clones and lacks some. That table supplies the V and J calls and clone size; D and trimming were determined from the DNA. The sample gives 300,000 to 400,000 clones, around nine tenths of which show up once; 2.6% is in the top ten.

Sample: PBMCs or T cells enriched from blood (not recorded which). The receptor comes from a man in his 60s who had recovered from COVID-19. The rearrangement joins TRBV5-5 to TRBJ2-5; maybe TRBD1 (7 bases). The CDR3 bases are TGTGCCAGCAGCCCCACGCCAGGGGGGCGAGAGACCCAGTACTTC. This sequence encodes CASSPTPGGRETQYF.